Sequencing of this T cell receptor beta chain was carried out in a study of CXCR3-negative and CXCR3-positive naive CD8 T cells. Study context: Sequencing yielded some 150 million TRB reads, roughly 1.5 +/- 0.3 million per library.

The CDR3 totals 12 residues. With respect to this clonotype: The antigen is undetermined.

General observations from the study: Relative to memory CD8+ cells, whose diversity was much lower, both naive subsets had comparably high diversity. Similar TRBV-TRBJ usage was seen in naive cells (both CXCR3-negative and CXCR3-positive), but memory cells differed. Researchers report that CXCR3-positive naive cells carry more hydrophobic TRB CDR3s than CXCR3-negative naive cells.

5' RACE that incorporated UMI labels was used to prepare the TRB cDNA libraries. TCRdb reprocessed the 5' RACE reads and keeps a single row for each CDR3 protein, giving no DNA. The listing records about 63,000 distinct CDR3 sequences. Naive cells were sorted as CD45RO-, CCR7+, CD27+ and CD95-. This chain links TRBV12-3 or TRBV12-4 with TRBJ2-7. Sequenced sample: naive CXCR3+ CD8+ T cells from blood. Subset reported: CD45RO-CCR7+CD27+CD95- naive CD8+ T cells expressing CXCR3 (TNR3+). The sequence came from a human donor in good health. Some clones in this sample may be carry-over from other donors' samples. CDR3 loop: CASSLGRYEQYF.